The 22 T cell receptor beta chains given below trace back to one sample, sequenced in a study of beta chain features in type 1 diabetes. Sequencing targeted expressed TCRB transcripts, as all isolated RNA had been reverse transcribed. Some clones are missing from TCRdb's copy, which holds only in-frame ones; the method was immunoSEQ multiplex PCR. The data show a few hundred thousand clones, roughly a tenth seen once. Which antigens these TCRs recognize remains unknown. Study conclusions and caveats: Moderate yet significant TCRB CDR3 shortening was seen in Type 1 diabetes patients in all four CD4+ subsets.

The source material was central memory CD4+ T cells from blood. Source of these receptors: a man aged 25 to 40 with type 1 diabetes.

This clone was recorded at least ten times. V and J are TRBV28 and TRBJ2-7; D unclear. This CDR3 has 13 residues. Trimming took off 2 bases at V and 3 bases at J, with 8 bases between the two ends. The germline V gene encodes CDR1 MDHEN and CDR2 SYDVKM. CDR3 region: CASSLLQDYEQYF. The CDR3 DNA follows: TGTGCCAGCAGTTTACTGCAAGACTACGAGCAGTACTTC.

The V call is TRBV6-6, the J call TRBJ2-3, with 9 bases identical to TRBD1. With 5 bases clipped from V and 2 bases from J, the junction kept 5 bases outside the gene matches. The CDR3 length is 15 residues. The germline gives CDR1 MNHNY, CDR2 SVGAGI (reference sequence). CDR3 sequence reads: CASSQGTGYTDTQYF. CDR3 DNA: TGTGCCAGCAGTCAGGGGACAGGGTACACAGATACGCAGTATTTT.

This clone was observed a handful of times. The J gene is TRBJ2-4, the V gene TRBV7-2; 8 positions agree with TRBD1. The CDR3 loop spans 15 amino acids. The trim removed 4 bases at V and 4 bases at J, leaving 6 bases unmatched. Germline V gene sequence: CDR1 SGHTA, CDR2 FQGNSA. The CDR3 DNA reads TGTGCCAGCAGCTGGCCGACAGGGGATAAAAACATTCAGTACTTC. This codes for CASSWPTGDKNIQYF.

This clone was counted between two and nine times. One junction end does not reproduce the germline sequence, and a read error may be involved. Other DNA sequences in the same sample also yield this CDR3. The rearrangement joins TRBV19 to TRBJ1-5; possible D gene TRBD1, 5 bases. Germline assignment: CDR1 LNHDA and CDR2 SQIVND (reference sequence). The CDR3 covers 13 residues. DNA of the CDR3: TGTGCCAGTAGTAGGCAGGGTTCGTTGCCCCAACATTTT. Its protein is CASSRQGSLPQHF.

The chain uses TRBV27 and TRBJ2-5, with TRBD1 as a possible D gene (5 bases). The assigned J gene may be wrong: the sequence end matches TRBJ2-7 better. The length of the CDR3 is 16 residues. CDR1 and CDR2 (germline): MNHEY, SMNVEV (reference sequence). The CDR3 reads CASSLGAGRSNYEQYF. The CDR3 region has the DNA TGTGCCAGCAGTTTAGGGGCCGGACGGTCCAATTACGAGCAGTACTTC.

This clone was picked up a small number of times. The chain is built from TRBV27 and TRBJ2-3, with TRBD2 matching over 9 bases. The CDR3 runs to 16 residues. After removal of 8 bases from V and 2 bases from J, the junction contained 11 bases not matched to a gene. Germline values: CDR1 MNHEY, CDR2 SMNVEV (reference sequence). CDR3 in amino acids: CASALGAGGPTDTQYF. In nucleotides, the CDR3 is TGTGCCAGCGCCCTGGGAGCGGGAGGCCCCACAGATACGCAGTATTTT.

In this sample, this clone turned up a few times. V gene TRBV27 combines with J gene TRBJ2-7, with a tentative D call TRBD1 (6 bases). Trimming pared 6 bases from V and 2 bases from J, leaving 14 bases between. The germline V gene has CDR1 MNHEY and CDR2 SMNVEV (reference sequence). CDR3 length: 14 residues. CDR3 DNA: TGTGCCAGCAGGAGCTTAGACAGGCCCTACGAGCAGTACTTC. This codes for CASRSLDRPYEQYF.

This clone was recorded a few times. V gene TRBV4-1 combines with J gene TRBJ2-4; D not certain. CDR3 length equals 20 residues. The V end was cut by 1 base, the J end by 3 bases, with 25 bases between. CDR1 MGHRA and CDR2 YSYEKL come from the germline V gene. CDR3 sequence (DNA): TGCGCCAGCAGCCAAGCCTTTCGAGAACTTCCCGAATTTAGCAAAAACATTCAGTACTTC. Amino acids: CASSQAFRELPEFSKNIQYF.

The table lists this clone with a few counts. The V gene is TRBV28, the J gene TRBJ1-2; D may be TRBD1 (6 bases). CDR3 size: 14 residues. The V end lost 7 bases, the J end lost 8 bases, and 20 bases lay between the germline ends. Germline V gene lookup returns CDR1 MDHEN and CDR2 SYDVKM. CDR3 nucleotide sequence: TGTGCCAGCAACCCCGCGGTGGCGCAGGGGGGCTACACCTTC. It is translated as CASNPAVAQGGYTF.

In its sample, this clone was seen many times. The DNA for the CDR3 is TGTGCCAGCAGCTTATCGTACAGGGGGAGTAATGAGCAGTTCTTC. Its translation: CASSLSYRGSNEQFF. This sequence joins TRBV11-2 and TRBJ2-1; 8 bases agree with TRBD1. CDR3 length: 15 amino acids. The V segment lost 2 bases and the J segment 7 bases; nucleotides outside the gene matches: 7. Germline V CDR1 and CDR2: SGHAT, FQNNGV.

This chain uses TRBV7-6 with TRBJ2-3; 9 nucleotides line up with TRBD2. CDR3 length: 16 residues. V was clipped by 5 bases and J by 0 bases; unmatched bases: 6. In germline, CDR1 is SGHVS, CDR2 FNYEAQ. The CDR3 DNA sequence: TGTGCCAGCAGCGTTGCTAGCGGGACTAGCACAGATACGCAGTATTTT. It codes for CASSVASGTSTDTQYF. Together with reference TRBV7-6 and TRBJ2-3, the CDR3 gives the full variable domain: GAGVSQSPRYKVTKRGQDVALRCDPISGHVSLYWYRQALGQGPEFLTYFNYEAQQDKSGLPNDRFSAERPEGSISTLTIQRTEQRDSAMYRCASSVASGTSTDTQYFGPGTRLTVL.

Only a few counts were recorded for this clone. The rearrangement uses TRBV5-1 and TRBJ2-5; 14 nucleotides agree with TRBD2. V lost 4 bases and J lost 5; bases outside the gene matches: 10. The CDR3 sequence is 17 residues long. The V gene's germline CDR1 is SGHRS and CDR2 YFSETQ. Here the CDR3 reads CASSPGTSGSALETQYF. The DNA for the CDR3 is TGCGCCAGCAGCCCTGGGACTAGCGGGAGTGCCTTGGAGACCCAGTACTTC.

This clone was seen more than once but under ten times. This CDR3 is also generated by other DNA sequences in the sample. The chain uses TRBV5-1 and TRBJ2-5; D gene unclear. Looked up from germline, CDR1 is SGHRS and CDR2 is YFSETQ. The CDR3 runs 13 residues. Trimming removed 1 base from V and 5 bases from J, with 9 bases in between. The CDR3 region is CASSLSGRETQYF. Here the CDR3 DNA reads TGCGCCAGCAGCTTGTCCGGGCGGGAGACCCAGTACTTC.

This clone was picked up many times. The chain employs TRBV4-2 and TRBJ2-2; 7 bases fit TRBD2. Germline-derived CDR1 and CDR2 are LGHNA and YNFKEQ. The ends lost 4 bases at V and 7 bases at J; junction bases unmatched: 15. The CDR3 extends over 17 amino acids. CDR3 DNA: TGTGCCAGCAGCCGGGCAGGATACGGGGAGGGTGGCGGGGAGCTGTTTTTT. This translates into CASSRAGYGEGGGELFF.

Many counts were recorded for this clone. The CDR3 region is CASSQGQFFTEAFF. Written as DNA, the CDR3 is TGTGCCAGCAGCCAAGGACAGTTCTTCACTGAAGCTTTCTTT. This chain uses TRBV7-2 with TRBJ1-1, with D possibly matching TRBD1 (6 bases). The V end was cut by 5 bases, the J end by 4 bases, with 14 bases between. Germline lookup yields CDR1 SGHTA and CDR2 FQGNSA. The length of the CDR3 is 14 residues.

The gene calls are TRBV29-1 and TRBJ1-3; perhaps TRBD1 as D (5 bases). This CDR3 comprises 13 residues. Germline V gives CDR1 SQVTM, CDR2 ANQGSEA. Trimming cost V 7 bases and J 1 base, with 11 bases left between them. The CDR3 loop is CSGGVSSGNTIYF. The CDR3 DNA sequence: TGCAGCGGAGGGGTCTCATCTGGAAACACCATATATTTT.

Notes on this clone: Other DNA sequences in this specimen translate into the identical CDR3. The V and J genes are TRBV18 and TRBJ1-5; weak D call: TRBD1 (6 bases). V was pared by 0 bases and J by 2 bases, with 11 bases between. CDR1 and CDR2 from the germline V gene are KGHSH and LQKENI. This CDR3 is built from 16 residues. CDR3 region: CASSPPSGGRNQPQHF. The CDR3 bases are TGTGCCAGCTCACCACCGTCGGGGGGCCGCAATCAGCCCCAGCATTTT.

The chain uses TRBV5-1 and TRBJ2-1; D is ambiguous. The V end was cut by 0 bases, the J end by 1 base, with 8 bases between. The germline gives CDR1 SGHRS, CDR2 YFSETQ. CDR3 size: 15 residues. In DNA form, the CDR3 reads TGCGCCAGCAGCTTGGAGCCGGATTCCTACAATGAGCAGTTCTTC. It translates to CASSLEPDSYNEQFF.

The chain links TRBV9 to TRBJ2-7, with TRBD2 identical over 7 bases. V gave up 3 bases and J gave up 3 bases; unmatched junction bases: 9. From germline, CDR1 is SGDLS and CDR2 YYNGEE. The CDR3 has 15 amino acids. DNA of the CDR3: TGTGCCAGCAGCGCCGACCAAGGCGGGAGCTACGAGCAGTACTTC. Translated: CASSADQGGSYEQYF.

Comment on this clone: With a much larger clone just one base away, this may be a read error. The CDR3 nucleotides read TGTGCCATCAGTGAGGGGACAGCTCCCGGGGGGCTGTTTTTT. It yields the protein CAISEGTAPGGLFF. This rearrangement joins TRBV10-3 to TRBJ2-2; possible D gene TRBD1, 7 bases. CDR1 ENHRY and CDR2 SYGVKD come from the germline V gene. The CDR3 has 14 residues.

This chain joins TRBV4-2 and TRBJ2-7, with D possibly matching TRBD1 (5 bases). The V gene lost 4 bases and the J gene lost 6 bases, with 13 bases spanning the gap. The length of the CDR3 is 13 residues. Germline-derived CDR1 and CDR2 are LGHNA and YNFKEQ. The CDR3 DNA reads as TGTGCCAGCAGCCTCTTTAGGGGTGGCGAGCAGTACTTC. The encoded protein is CASSLFRGGEQYF.

This clone was observed a handful of times. The CDR3 bases are TGTGCCAGCAGTTTAGGTAGTCAGATTACCTACAATGAGCAGTTCTTC. It specifies CASSLGSQITYNEQFF. J is TRBJ2-1 and V is TRBV27; D is undetermined. V was trimmed by 2 bases and J by 2 bases, leaving 13 bases between them. Germline V gene lookup returns CDR1 MNHEY and CDR2 SMNVEV (reference sequence). The CDR3 extends over 16 amino acids.